The clone carrying this T cell receptor (beta chain) was seen only a few times. Its target is unknown. These data come from a study of identical twins. Study-wide results and caveats: Insertion counts were lower in abundant cord blood beta clonotypes, a trend that memory repertoires did not show.

The CDR3 is 13 residues long. V was pared by 3 bases and J by 6 bases, with 5 bases of the junction left unmatched. Germline V gives CDR1 SGHAT, CDR2 FQNNGV. From the 5' RACE reads, TCRdb called clonotypes with MiXCR, one entry per CDR3 protein. The sample lists roughly 630,000 distinct CDR3 sequences; 7.1% were seen once. This sample also appeared in a second study, on yellow fever vaccine responses in identical twins.

This TCR derives from a woman aged 18-29 years in good health. J is TRBJ2-7 and V is TRBV11-2, with TRBD1 identical over 7 bases. Sequencing was performed on PBMCs. The CDR3 loop is CASSFLQGTEQYF. CDR3 sequence (DNA): TGTGCCAGCAGCTTCTTACAGGGGACCGAGCAGTACTTC. Together with reference TRBV11-2 and TRBJ2-7, the CDR3 gives the full variable domain: EAGVAQSPRYKIIEKRQSVAFWCNPISGHATLYWYQQILGQGPKLLIQFQNNGVVDDSQLPKDRFSAERLKGVDSTLKIQPAKLEDSAVYLCASSFLQGTEQYFGPGTRLTVT.